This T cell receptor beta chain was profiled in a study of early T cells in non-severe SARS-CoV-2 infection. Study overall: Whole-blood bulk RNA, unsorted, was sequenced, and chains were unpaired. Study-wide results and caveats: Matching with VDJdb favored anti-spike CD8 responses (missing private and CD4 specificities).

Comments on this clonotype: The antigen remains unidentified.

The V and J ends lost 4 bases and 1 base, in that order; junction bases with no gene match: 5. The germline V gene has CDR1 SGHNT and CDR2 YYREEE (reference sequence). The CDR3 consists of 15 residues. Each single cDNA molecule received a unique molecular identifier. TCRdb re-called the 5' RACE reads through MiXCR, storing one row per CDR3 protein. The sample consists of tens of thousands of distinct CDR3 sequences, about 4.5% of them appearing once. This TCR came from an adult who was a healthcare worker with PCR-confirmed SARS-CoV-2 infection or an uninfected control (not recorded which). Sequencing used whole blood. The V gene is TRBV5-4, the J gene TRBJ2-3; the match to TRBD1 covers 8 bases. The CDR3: CASSPDRGRTDTQYF. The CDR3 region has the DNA TGTGCCAGCAGCCCCGACAGGGGTCGCACAGATACGCAGTATTTT.